What follows describes a single T cell receptor beta chain. This clonotype showed up many times. Its cognate antigen has yet to be identified. The record has no base qualities; no much larger clone is one base away. CDR1 LNHNV and CDR2 YYDKDF were looked up in the germline V gene (reference sequence). V is pared back by 5 bases and J by 4 bases, with 12 bases lying between the germline termini. Including the terminal cysteine and phenylalanine, the CDR3 comprises 14 residues. Only CDR3 DNA is held: 42 bases, read in frame from base 1. This specimen's time point label, per the study, means: newly diagnosed GD, antithyroid drugs for less than 3 months. For both TCR sequencing and RNA sequencing, RNA was extracted from PBMCs in TRIzol. The diagnosis of Graves' disease was made according to American Thyroid Association guidelines. The patients came from an endocrinology department in Xi'an, China. From each patient, 7.5 to 9.5 milliliters of peripheral blood was collected into an EDTA anticoagulant tube. Ficoll Paque Plus density gradient separation was used to isolate PBMCs, and no additional T cell sorting was done. An Agilent 2100 Bioanalyzer and agarose gel were used to assess RNA quality, and a NanoDrop 2000 was used to measure RNA concentration.

The sample comes from a study of regulatory T cells in long-lasting Graves disease (dated by TCRdb to the early 2020s). At the level of the whole study: Newly diagnosed Graves' disease patients had taken antithyroid drugs for less than 3 months. Persistent Graves' disease patients were compared with newly diagnosed Graves' disease patients by peripheral blood TCR sequencing and RNA sequencing. The study was conducted in China and was registered as a clinical trial. A total of about 33 samples underwent TCR sequencing, from roughly 13 patients with persistent Graves' disease and around 20 patients with newly diagnosed Graves' disease. The investigation overall reported the following: Sequencing and analysis were limited to the TCR beta chain. Preferential use of TRBV28, TRBJ1-2 and TRBJ2-5 was observed in persistent disease, whereas TRBV20-1 and TRBJ2-1 were favored in newly diagnosed disease. Only peripheral blood was studied, because thyroid tissue, the primary lesion, was inaccessible. Persistent Graves' disease patients showed lower TCR Shannon entropy and fewer highly expanded clones than newly diagnosed patients, suggesting clonal expansion. The authors acknowledged the small sample size as a limitation that may reduce accuracy. Persistent patients shared more public clonotypes among themselves (under 3,000) than newly diagnosed patients did (about 970).

The library was generated by multiplex PCR. The instrument was an Illumina HiSeq 4000. To build TCR beta libraries, CDR3 regions were amplified by Arm-PCR using iRepertoire HTBI primers. Before sequencing, the PCR products went through gel purification. Processing in the source paper ran as follows. Gene usage analysis of CDR3 amino acid clonotypes used the approximately 62 TRBV and some 13 TRBJ segments found across samples. Filtered high-quality paired reads were merged into contigs using COPE and FqMerger. BLAST was used to align contigs to the IMGT TRBV, TRBD and TRBJ reference genes, and CDR3 was defined following IMGT. Highly expanded clones were defined as clonotypes with a frequency above 0.1%. Shannon entropy served as the measure of repertoire diversity, while the Gini coefficient captured V-J evenness. Public clonotypes were defined as clonotypes shared by more than one individual. Using fastp at Q25 and MiXCR, TCRdb reprocessed the public reads and kept productive beta chains. One record per CDR3 amino acid sequence lists the most common genes and DNA. The V and J calls here are based on TCRdb, not the publication. The table for this sample lists approximately 560,000 distinct CDR3 sequences; more than 15% of them were counted only once. Around 12% of the sample rests with the top ten.

These data also formed part of another study, on T cells in Graves' hyperthyroidism and ophthalmopathy. As the second paper documents: Stable Graves' hyperthyroidism was defined as the absence of progression to ophthalmopathy over 18 months of follow-up. The hyperthyroidism patients were between 18 and 65 years old and newly diagnosed, with a disease duration of less than 2 months. The study excluded patients with uncontrolled infections, other autoimmune diseases, pregnancy or lactation. Diagnoses were established on the basis of clinical symptoms, serum thyroxine and TRAb, thyroid ultrasound, and orbital computed tomography. A first-round RT-PCR of the TCR CDR3 used the HTBI primer set with the Qiagen OneStep RT-PCR kit. Blood samples also contained most of the expanded thyroid clonotypes (frequency above 0.001), which suggests that blood repertoires may reflect thyroid immune responses. A model built on a 13 V-J signature distinguished ophthalmopathy from stable hyperthyroidism, reaching 85% to 90% sensitivity and around 82% specificity in cross-validation and 80%/75% in testing. During validation, the model predicted progression to ophthalmopathy a median of around six months ahead of onset, with approximately 70% sensitivity and less than 85% specificity. To identify TCR V-J signatures that set the groups apart, the researchers used a discovery cohort of about a hundred patients, made up of roughly 45 with Graves' ophthalmopathy and some 55 with stable Graves' hyperthyroidism. An independent validation cohort of under 20 hyperthyroidism patients and about 15 patients who later progressed to ophthalmopathy tested prospective prediction of ophthalmopathy. The 85 to 100 discovery patients were randomly split 7:3 into training and test sets. Thyroid tissue and blood T-cell repertoires from about six Graves' hyperthyroidism patients were also compared in the study. After blood sampling, hyperthyroidism patients were treated with methimazole at a starting dose of 30 mg daily, and ophthalmopathy patients were treated with high-dose intravenous methylprednisolone. Libraries were constructed in a second round of multiplex PCR, after which size selection and purification were performed. The libraries were sequenced on an Illumina HiSeq2000 using paired-end 100 bp reads. SOAPnuke was used to process the raw data, with reads discarded if the reads contained adapters or uncalled bases, had a mean Phred below 15, or lacked an exact constant-primer or identifier match. COPE v1.2.5 was used to merge high-quality paired reads, and clonotypes were defined as unique nucleotide sequences. MiTCR v1.1 was used to align the clonotypes against IMGT TRBV, TRBD and TRBJ reference segments. The analysis was restricted to V-J combinations with a frequency above 0.0001, which together covered roughly 99% of the repertoires. The TCS score was defined as F50 (clonal expansion) divided by E x V (chaos), with BLOSUM62-based TCRdist calculated between CDR3 peptides within each V-J. Welch's t-statistics and random forest reduced around 550 V-J features to 10 to 15, which were used in a naive Bayes classifier (R e1071). Sample size was not statistically predetermined, and blinding of investigators to group allocation was not performed. The paper reports TCR Vbeta CDR3 sequencing of 130 to 150 peripheral blood samples: 43 ophthalmopathy, 75 to 80 hyperthyroidism and around 17 progressor patients.

The material sequenced was peripheral blood mononuclear cells (PBMCs), taken at new diagnosis, from a patient treated with antithyroid drugs. The receptor chain draws on TRBV15 and TRBJ2-1; D gene: possibly TRBD1, on 5 matching bases. The sequence was collected from a man aged 18-30 years with Graves disease. Donor details come from another sample of the same person, matched by shared clones. In nucleotides, the sequence is TGTGCCACCAGCCCAGGGTTTTCATACAATGAGCAGTTCTTC. This encodes CATSPGFSYNEQFF.